The clone carrying this TCR beta chain was recorded many times. The antigen is undetermined. The data belong to a study of T cells after yellow fever vaccination. Turning to the study itself: Preparing low-cell-number fractions relied on SMART-Seq v4 Ultra Low Input.

Conversion of TCR transcripts into cDNA relied on 5'RACE template switching, which added a universal primer site and UMIs. TCRdb independently ran MiXCR on the 5' RACE reads; one entry per CDR3 protein. The sample lists around 590,000 distinct CDR3 sequences, about 12% occurring once. Study-wide results and limits: Reappearance after the booster was observed for most primary-vaccination clones (roughly 97% CD4, approximately 90% CD8).

Sequencing used PBMCs, obtained on the day of the yellow fever booster vaccination. The TCR was taken from a man aged 25-45 years who received the YFV17D yellow fever vaccine.

The DNA of the CDR3 is TGCAGTGCTAGAGATTTTCTAGCGGGAGTTTCGGCCTACGAGCAGTACTTC. Translated, it gives CSARDFLAGVSAYEQYF. V and J are TRBV20-1 and TRBJ2-7, with 10 bases lining up with TRBD2. The CDR3 length is 17 residues. V was pared by 0 bases and J by 2 bases, with 10 bases of the junction left unmatched. The germline gives CDR1 DFQATT, CDR2 SNEGSKA (reference sequence).